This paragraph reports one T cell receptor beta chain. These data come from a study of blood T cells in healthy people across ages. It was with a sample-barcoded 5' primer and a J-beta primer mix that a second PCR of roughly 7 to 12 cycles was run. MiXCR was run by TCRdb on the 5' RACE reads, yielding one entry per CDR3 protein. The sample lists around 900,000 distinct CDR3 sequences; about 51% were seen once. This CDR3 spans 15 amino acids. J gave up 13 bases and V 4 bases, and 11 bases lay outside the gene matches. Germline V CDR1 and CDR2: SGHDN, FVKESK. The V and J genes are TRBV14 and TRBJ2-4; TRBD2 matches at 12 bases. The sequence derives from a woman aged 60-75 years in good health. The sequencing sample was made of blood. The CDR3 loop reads CASSRLTSGSDEQYF. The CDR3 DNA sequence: TGTGCCAGCAGCCGCCTGACTAGCGGGAGCGATGAGCAGTACTTC.